This T cell receptor beta chain derives from a study of CD8 T cells in Susac syndrome. Random hexamers were used to reverse transcribe the RNA input (about 0.5 to 1 ug). Coverage of TCR beta CDR3 amplification by immunoSEQ multiplex PCR extended to 54 Vbeta and 13 Jbeta. TCRdb re-called the immunoSEQ multiplex PCR reads with MiXCR, one entry per CDR3 protein. The sample holds 120,000 to 150,000 distinct CDR3 sequences, 94% seen once. The ends lost 0 bases at V and 5 bases at J; junction bases unmatched: 14. The CDR3 contains 18 residues. Germline assignment: CDR1 DFQATT and CDR2 SNEGSKA (reference sequence). CD8+ and CD4+ T cells circulating in blood were sequenced for TCR beta. TEMRA cells were enriched by FACS, while CD8+ and CD4+ T cells were obtained through a negative isolation that was performed magnetically.

The sample comprised CD4+ T cells from PBMCs. The V call is TRBV20-1, the J call TRBJ2-1; 9 bases map to TRBD2. The sequence was obtained from a human donor in good health. As DNA, the CDR3 is TGCAGTGCTAGAGATATCTCCCCGTTAGCGGGAGACAACAATGAGCAGTTCTTC. Translating it yields CSARDISPLAGDNNEQFF.